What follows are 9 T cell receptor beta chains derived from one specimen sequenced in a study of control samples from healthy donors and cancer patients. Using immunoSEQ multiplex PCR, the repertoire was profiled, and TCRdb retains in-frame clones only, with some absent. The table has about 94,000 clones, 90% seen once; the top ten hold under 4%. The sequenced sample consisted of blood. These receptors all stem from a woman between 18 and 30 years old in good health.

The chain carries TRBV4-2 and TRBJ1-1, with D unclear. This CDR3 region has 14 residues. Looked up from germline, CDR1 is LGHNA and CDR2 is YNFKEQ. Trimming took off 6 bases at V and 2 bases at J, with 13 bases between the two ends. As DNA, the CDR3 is TGTGCCAGCAGTGAACTGGCAGGCAACACTGAAGCTTTCTTT. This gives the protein CASSELAGNTEAFF.

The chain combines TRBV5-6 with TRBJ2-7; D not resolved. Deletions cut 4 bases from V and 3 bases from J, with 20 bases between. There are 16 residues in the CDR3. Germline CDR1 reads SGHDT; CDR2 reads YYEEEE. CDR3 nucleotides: TGTGCCAGCAGCGCCCTTTCGACGGGCGCCTACTACGAGCAGTACTTC. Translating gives CASSALSTGAYYEQYF.

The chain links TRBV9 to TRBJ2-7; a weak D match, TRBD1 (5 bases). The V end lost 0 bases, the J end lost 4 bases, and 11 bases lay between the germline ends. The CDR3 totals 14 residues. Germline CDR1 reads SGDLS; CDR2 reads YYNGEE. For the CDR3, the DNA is TGTGCCAGCAGCGTAGGGGGCAGCGCGTACGAGCAGTACTTC. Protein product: CASSVGGSAYEQYF. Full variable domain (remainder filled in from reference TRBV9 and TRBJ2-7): DSGVTQTPKHLITATGQRVTLRCSPRSGDLSVYWYQQSLDQGLQFLIQYYNGEERAKGNILERFSAQQFPDLHSELNLSSLELGDSALYFCASSVGGSAYEQYFGPGTRLTVT.

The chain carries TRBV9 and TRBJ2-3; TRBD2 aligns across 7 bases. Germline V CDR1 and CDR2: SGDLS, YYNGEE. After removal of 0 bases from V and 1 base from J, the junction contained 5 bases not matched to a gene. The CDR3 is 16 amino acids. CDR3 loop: CASSVVSRGGTDTQYF. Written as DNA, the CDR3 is TGTGCCAGCAGCGTAGTATCCCGGGGGGGCACAGATACGCAGTATTTT.

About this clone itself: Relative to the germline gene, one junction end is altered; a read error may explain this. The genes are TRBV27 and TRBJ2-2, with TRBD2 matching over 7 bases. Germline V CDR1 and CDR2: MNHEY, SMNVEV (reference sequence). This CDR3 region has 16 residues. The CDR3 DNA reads TGCGCCACCAGCCATCTTGGGGGGGGGTACACCGGGGAGCTGTTTTTT. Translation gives CATSHLGGGYTGELFF.

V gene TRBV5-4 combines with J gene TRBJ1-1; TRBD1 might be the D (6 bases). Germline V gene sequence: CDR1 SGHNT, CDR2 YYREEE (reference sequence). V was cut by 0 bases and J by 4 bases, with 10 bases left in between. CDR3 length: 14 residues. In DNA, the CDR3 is TGTGCCAGCAGCTTGGCCCAGGGGAGCACTGAAGCTTTCTTT. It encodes CASSLAQGSTEAFF.

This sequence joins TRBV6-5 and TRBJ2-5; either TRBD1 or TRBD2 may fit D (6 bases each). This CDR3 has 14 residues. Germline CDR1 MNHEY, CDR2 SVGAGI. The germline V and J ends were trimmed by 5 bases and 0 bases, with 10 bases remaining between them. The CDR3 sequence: CASSRGPDQETQYF. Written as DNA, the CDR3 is TGTGCCAGCAGTCGGGGGCCCGACCAAGAGACCCAGTACTTC.

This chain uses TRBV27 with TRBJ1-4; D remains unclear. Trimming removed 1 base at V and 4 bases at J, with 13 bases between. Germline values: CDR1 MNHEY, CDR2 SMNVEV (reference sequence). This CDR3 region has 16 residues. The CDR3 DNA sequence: TGTGCCAGCAGTTTATACCGTCCCGACTTTAATGAAAAACTGTTTTTT. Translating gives CASSLYRPDFNEKLFF.

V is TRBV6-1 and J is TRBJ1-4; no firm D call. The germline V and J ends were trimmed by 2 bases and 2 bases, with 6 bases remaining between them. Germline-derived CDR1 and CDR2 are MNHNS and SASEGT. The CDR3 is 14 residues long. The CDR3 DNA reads TGTGCCAGCAGTGAAAGGTGGACTAATGAAAAACTGTTTTTT. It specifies CASSERWTNEKLFF.